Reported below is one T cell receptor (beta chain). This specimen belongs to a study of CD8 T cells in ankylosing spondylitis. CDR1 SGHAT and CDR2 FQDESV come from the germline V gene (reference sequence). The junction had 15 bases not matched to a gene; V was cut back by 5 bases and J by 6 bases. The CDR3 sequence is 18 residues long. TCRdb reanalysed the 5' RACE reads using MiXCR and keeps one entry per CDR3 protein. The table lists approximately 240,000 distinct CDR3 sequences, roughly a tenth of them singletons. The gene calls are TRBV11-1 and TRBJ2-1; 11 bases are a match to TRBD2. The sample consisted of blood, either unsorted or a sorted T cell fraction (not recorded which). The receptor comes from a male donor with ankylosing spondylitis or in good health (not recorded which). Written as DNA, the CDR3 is TGTGCCAGCAGCGGACCCGGGGCCCTAGCGGGAGGTGGCAATGAGCAGTTCTTC. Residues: CASSGPGALAGGGNEQFF.